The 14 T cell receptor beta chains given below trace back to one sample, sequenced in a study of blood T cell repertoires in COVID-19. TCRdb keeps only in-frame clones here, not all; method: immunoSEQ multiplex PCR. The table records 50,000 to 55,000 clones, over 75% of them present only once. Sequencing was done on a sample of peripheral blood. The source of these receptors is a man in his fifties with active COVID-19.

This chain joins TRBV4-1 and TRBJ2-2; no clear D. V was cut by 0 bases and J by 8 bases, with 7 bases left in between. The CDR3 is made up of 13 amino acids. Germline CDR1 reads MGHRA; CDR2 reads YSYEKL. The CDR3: CASSQDWAGELFF. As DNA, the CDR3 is TGCGCCAGCAGCCAAGATTGGGCAGGGGAGCTGTTTTTT.

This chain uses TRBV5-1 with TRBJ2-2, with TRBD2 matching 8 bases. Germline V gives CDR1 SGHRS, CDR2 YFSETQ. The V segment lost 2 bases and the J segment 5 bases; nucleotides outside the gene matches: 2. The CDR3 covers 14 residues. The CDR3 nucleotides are TGCGCCAGCAGCTTCGGGAGGGGGACCGGGGAGCTGTTTTTT. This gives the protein CASSFGRGTGELFF.

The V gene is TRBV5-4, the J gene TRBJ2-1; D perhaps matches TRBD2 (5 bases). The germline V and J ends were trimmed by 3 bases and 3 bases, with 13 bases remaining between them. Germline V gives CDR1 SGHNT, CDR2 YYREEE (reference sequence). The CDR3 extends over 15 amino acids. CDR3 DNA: TGTGCCAGCAGCTGGGAGTCTCTTGGCTACAATGAGCAGTTCTTC. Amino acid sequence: CASSWESLGYNEQFF.

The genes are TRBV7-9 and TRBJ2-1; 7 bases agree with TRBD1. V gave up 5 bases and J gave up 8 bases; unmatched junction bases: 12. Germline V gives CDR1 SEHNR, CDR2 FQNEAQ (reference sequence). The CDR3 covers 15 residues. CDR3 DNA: TGTGCCAGCAGCCCCTCTGAGGGGGCTTGGGATGAGCAGTTCTTC. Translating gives CASSPSEGAWDEQFF.

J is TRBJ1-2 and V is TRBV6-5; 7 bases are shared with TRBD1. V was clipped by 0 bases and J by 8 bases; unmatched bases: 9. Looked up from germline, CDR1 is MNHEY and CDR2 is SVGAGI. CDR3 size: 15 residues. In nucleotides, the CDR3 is TGTGCCAGCAGTTACTCGAGAGGGGGCGCGTTAGGCTACACCTTC. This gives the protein CASSYSRGGALGYTF.

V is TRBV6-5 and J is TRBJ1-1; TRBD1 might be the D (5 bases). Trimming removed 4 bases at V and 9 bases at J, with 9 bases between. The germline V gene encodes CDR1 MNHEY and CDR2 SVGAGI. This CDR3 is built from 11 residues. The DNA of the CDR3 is TGTGCCAGCAGTTCATCAGGGAAAGCTTTCTTT. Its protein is CASSSSGKAFF.

The CDR3 protein is CASSTSSGGPHEQYF. The CDR3 bases are TGTGCCAGCAGTACATCTAGCGGGGGGCCCCACGAGCAGTACTTC. The chain is built from TRBV6-5 and TRBJ2-7, with 11 bases lining up with TRBD2. The CDR3 is 15 residues long. Germline CDR1 is MNHEY and CDR2 is SVGAGI. V trimming: 5 bases; J trimming: 5 bases; junction bases outside the gene matches: 8.

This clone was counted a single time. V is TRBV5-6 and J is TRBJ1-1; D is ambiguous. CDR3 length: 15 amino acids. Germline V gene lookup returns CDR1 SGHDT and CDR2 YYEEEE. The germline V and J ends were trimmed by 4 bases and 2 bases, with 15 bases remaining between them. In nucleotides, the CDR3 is TGTGCCAGCAGCCGCTGGGGAGCGCGAAACACTGAAGCTTTCTTT. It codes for CASSRWGARNTEAFF.

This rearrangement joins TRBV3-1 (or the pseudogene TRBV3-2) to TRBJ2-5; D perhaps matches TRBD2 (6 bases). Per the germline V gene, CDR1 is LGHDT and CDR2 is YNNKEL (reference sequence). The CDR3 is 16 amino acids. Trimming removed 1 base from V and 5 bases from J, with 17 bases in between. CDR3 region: CASSQVGGRVRETQYF. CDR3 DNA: TGTGCCAGCAGCCAAGTGGGGGGAAGGGTCCGGGAGACCCAGTACTTC.

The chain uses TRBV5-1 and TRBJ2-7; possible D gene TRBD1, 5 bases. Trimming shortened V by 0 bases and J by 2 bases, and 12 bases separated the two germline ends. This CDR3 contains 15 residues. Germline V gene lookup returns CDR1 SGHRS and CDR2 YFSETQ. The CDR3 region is CASSLADSQAYEQYF. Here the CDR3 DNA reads TGCGCCAGCAGCTTGGCTGACAGCCAGGCCTACGAGCAGTACTTC.

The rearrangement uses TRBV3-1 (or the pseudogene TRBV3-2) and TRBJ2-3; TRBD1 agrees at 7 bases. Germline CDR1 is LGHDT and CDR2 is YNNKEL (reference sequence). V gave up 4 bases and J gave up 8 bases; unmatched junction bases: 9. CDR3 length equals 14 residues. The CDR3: CASSPGTESSTQYF. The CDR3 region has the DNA TGTGCCAGCAGCCCCGGGACAGAGTCGTCTACGCAGTATTTT.

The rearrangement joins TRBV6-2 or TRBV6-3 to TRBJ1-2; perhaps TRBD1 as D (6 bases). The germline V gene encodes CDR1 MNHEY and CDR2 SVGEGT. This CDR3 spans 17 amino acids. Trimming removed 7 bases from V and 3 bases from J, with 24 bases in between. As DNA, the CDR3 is TGTGCCAGCAACCCCCAGCGGGGGCGAGCCCACGACTATGGCTACACCTTC. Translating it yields CASNPQRGRAHDYGYTF.

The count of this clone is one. The CDR3 nucleotides are TGTGCCAGCACCGGACAGGCGAACACTGAAGCTTTCTTT. It encodes CASTGQANTEAFF. The chain joins TRBV9 to TRBJ1-1; 7 bases agree with TRBD1. The V segment lost 6 bases and the J segment 1 base; nucleotides outside the gene matches: 3. The CDR3 has 13 amino acids. CDR1 and CDR2 from the germline V gene are SGDLS and YYNGEE.

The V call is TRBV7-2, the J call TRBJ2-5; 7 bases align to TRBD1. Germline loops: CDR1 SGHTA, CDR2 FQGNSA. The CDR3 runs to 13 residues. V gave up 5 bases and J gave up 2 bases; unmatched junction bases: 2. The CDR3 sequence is CASSPGGQETQYF. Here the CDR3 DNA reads TGTGCCAGCAGCCCAGGGGGTCAAGAGACCCAGTACTTC.